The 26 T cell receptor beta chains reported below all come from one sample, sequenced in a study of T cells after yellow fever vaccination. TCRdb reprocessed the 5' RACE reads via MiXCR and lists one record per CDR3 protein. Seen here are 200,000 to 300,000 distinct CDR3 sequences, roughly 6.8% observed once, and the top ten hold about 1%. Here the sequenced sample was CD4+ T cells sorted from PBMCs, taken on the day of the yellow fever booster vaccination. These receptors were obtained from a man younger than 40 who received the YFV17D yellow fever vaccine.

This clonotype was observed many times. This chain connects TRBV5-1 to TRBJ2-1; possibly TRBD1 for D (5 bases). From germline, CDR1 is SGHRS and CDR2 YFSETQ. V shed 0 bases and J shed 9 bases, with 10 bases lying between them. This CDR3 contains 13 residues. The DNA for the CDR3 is TGCGCCAGCAGCTTGGGGACCCAGGGTGAGCAGTTCTTC. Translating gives CASSLGTQGEQFF.

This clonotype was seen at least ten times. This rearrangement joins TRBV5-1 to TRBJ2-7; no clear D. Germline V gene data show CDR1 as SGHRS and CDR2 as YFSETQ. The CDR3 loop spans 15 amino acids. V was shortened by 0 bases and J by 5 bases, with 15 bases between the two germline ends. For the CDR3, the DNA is TGCGCCAGCAGCTTGGAAGGCCGACCCTCTCACGAGCAGTACTTC. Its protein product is CASSLEGRPSHEQYF.

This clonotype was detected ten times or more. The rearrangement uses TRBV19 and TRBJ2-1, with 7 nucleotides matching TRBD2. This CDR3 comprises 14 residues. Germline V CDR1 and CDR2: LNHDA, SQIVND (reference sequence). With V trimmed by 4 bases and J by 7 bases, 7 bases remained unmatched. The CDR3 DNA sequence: TGTGCCAGTAGTAGGACTAGTTCCCTGAATGAGCAGTTCTTC. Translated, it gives CASSRTSSLNEQFF.

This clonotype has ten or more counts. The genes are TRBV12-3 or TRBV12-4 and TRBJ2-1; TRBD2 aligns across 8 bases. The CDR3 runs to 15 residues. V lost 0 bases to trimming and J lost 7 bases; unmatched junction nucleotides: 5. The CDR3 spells CASSLASGDGNEQFF. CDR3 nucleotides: TGTGCCAGCAGTTTAGCTAGCGGGGATGGGAATGAGCAGTTCTTC.

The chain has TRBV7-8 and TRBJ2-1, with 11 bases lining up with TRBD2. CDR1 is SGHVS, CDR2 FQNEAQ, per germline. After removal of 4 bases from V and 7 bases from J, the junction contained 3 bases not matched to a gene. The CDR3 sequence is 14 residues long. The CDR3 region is CASSSRTSGNEQFF. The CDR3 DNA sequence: TGTGCCAGCAGCTCACGGACTAGCGGGAATGAGCAGTTCTTC. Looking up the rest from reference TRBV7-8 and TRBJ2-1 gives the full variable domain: GAGVSQSPRYKVAKRGQDVALRCDPISGHVSLFWYQQALGQGPEFLTYFQNEAQLDKSGLPSDRFFAERPEGSVSTLKIQRTQQEDSAVYLCASSSRTSGNEQFFGPGTRLTVL.

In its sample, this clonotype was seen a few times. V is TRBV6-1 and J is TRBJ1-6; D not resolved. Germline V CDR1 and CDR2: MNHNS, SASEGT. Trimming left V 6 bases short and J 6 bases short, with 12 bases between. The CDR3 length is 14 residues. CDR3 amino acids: CASRLGRINSPLHF. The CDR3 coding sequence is TGTGCCAGCAGACTGGGCCGGATTAATTCACCCCTCCACTTT.

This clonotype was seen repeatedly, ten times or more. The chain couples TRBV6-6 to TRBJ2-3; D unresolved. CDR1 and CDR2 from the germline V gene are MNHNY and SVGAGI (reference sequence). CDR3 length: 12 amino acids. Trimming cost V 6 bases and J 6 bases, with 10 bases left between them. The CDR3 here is CASSRSGDTQYF. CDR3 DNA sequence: TGTGCCAGCAGCCGCTCGGGTGATACGCAGTATTTT.

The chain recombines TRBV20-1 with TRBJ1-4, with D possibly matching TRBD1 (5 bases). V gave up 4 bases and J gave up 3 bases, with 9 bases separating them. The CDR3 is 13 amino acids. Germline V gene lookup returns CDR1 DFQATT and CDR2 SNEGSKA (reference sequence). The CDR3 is CSATGWANEKLFF. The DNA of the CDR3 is TGCAGTGCTACAGGGTGGGCTAATGAAAAACTGTTTTTT.

The CDR3 bases are TGCAGTGCTAGTGGGACTAGCGGGAGTAGCTCCTACGAGCAGTACTTC. Residues: CSASGTSGSSSYEQYF. The V gene is TRBV20-1, the J gene TRBJ2-7, with 14 bases fitting TRBD2. CDR3 size: 16 residues. Germline V lookup: CDR1 DFQATT, CDR2 SNEGSKA (reference sequence). Trimming removed 3 bases from V and 0 bases from J; junction bases left unmatched: 4.

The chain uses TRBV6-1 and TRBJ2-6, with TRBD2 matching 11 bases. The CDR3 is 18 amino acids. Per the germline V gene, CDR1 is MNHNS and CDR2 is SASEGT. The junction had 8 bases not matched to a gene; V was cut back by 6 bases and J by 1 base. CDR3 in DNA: TGTGCCAGCAGCGCGACACTAGCGGGAGATTCTGGGGCCAACGTCCTGACTTTC. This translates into CASSATLAGDSGANVLTF.

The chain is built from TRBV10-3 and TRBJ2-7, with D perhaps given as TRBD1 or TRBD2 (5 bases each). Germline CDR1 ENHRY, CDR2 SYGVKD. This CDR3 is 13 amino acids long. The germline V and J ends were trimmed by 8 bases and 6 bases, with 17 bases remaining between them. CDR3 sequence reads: CAIGQGEDSEQYF. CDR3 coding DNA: TGTGCCATCGGGCAGGGAGAGGACTCCGAGCAGTACTTC.

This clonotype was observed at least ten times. CDR3 sequence: CASSPPTALHSWGEQFF. CDR3 DNA: TGTGCCAGTAGTCCACCCACGGCACTCCACTCCTGGGGTGAGCAGTTCTTC. The chain combines TRBV19 with TRBJ2-1; D ambiguous. V was shortened by 5 bases and J by 9 bases, with 26 bases between the two germline ends. This CDR3 has 17 residues. The V gene's germline CDR1 is LNHDA and CDR2 SQIVND (reference sequence).

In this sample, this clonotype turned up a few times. DNA for the CDR3: TGTGCCAGCAGTCCGATTAGGGGGCGGACCTACAATGAGCAGTTCTTC. It encodes CASSPIRGRTYNEQFF. The chain combines TRBV12-3 or TRBV12-4 with TRBJ2-1; the match to TRBD1 covers 7 bases. CDR3 length equals 16 residues. With V trimmed by 5 bases and J by 2 bases, 9 bases remained unmatched.

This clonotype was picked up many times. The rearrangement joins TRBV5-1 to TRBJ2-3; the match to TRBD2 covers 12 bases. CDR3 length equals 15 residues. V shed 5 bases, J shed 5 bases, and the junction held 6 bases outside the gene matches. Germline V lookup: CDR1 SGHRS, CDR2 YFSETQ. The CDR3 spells CASRATSGSLDTQYF. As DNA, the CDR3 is TGCGCCAGCAGAGCGACTAGCGGGAGCCTAGATACGCAGTATTTT.

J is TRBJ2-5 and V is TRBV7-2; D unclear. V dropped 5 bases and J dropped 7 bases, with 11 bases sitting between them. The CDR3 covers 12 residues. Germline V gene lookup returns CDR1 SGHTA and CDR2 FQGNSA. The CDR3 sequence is CASSPGGATQYF. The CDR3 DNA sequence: TGTGCCAGCAGCCCGGGTGGTGCGACCCAGTACTTC.

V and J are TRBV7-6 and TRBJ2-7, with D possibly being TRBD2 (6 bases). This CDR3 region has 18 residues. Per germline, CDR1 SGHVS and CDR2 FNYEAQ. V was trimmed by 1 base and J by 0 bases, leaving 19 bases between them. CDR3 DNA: TGTGCCAGCAGCTTAGGGCCGCCTGCGGGACGACTCTCCTACGAGCAGTACTTC. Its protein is CASSLGPPAGRLSYEQYF.

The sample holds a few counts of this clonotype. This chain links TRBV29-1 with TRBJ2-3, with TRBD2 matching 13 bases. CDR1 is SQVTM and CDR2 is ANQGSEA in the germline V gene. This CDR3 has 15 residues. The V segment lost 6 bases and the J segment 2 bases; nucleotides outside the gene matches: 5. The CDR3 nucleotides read TGCAGCGTAGGACTAGCGGGAGCATACACAGATACGCAGTATTTT. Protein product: CSVGLAGAYTDTQYF.

The CDR3 DNA reads as TGCAGCGTTGAAGGTGGGGGGTTGGGCTACGAGCAGTACTTC. Protein sequence: CSVEGGGLGYEQYF. The rearrangement links TRBV29-1 to TRBJ2-7, with D perhaps matching TRBD2 (6 bases). Per germline, CDR1 SQVTM and CDR2 ANQGSEA. V was cut by 1 base and J by 3 bases, with 13 bases left in between. This CDR3 is 14 amino acids long.

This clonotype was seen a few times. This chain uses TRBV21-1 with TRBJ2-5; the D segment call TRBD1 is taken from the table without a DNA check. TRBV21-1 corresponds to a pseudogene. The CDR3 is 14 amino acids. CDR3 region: CASRRGPKQETQYF. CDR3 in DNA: TGTGCCAGCAGGAGGGGACCTAAACAAGAGACCCAGTACTTC.

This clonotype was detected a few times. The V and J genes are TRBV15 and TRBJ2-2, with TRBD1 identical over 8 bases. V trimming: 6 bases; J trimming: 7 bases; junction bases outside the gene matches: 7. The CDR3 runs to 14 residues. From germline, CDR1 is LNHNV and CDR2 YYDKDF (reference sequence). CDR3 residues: CATRAGGPVGELFF. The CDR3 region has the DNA TGTGCCACCAGGGCAGGGGGCCCGGTCGGGGAGCTGTTTTTT.

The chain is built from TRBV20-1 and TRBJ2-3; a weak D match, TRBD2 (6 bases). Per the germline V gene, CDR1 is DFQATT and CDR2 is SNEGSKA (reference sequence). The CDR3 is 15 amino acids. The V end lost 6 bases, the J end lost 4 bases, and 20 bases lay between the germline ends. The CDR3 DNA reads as TGCAGTGCCCAGGGATCGGGAGCGCTGGCAGATACGCAGTATTTT. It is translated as CSAQGSGALADTQYF.

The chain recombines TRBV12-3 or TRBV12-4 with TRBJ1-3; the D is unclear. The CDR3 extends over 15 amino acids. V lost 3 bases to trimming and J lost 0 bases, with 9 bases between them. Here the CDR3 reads CASSFGESSGNTIYF. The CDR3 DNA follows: TGTGCCAGCAGTTTCGGGGAATCCTCTGGAAACACCATATATTTT.

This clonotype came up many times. The DNA of the CDR3 is TGTGCCTGGGACCCAGGACTAGCAGAGTACAATGAGCAGTTCTTC. This codes for CAWDPGLAEYNEQFF. The chain employs TRBV30 and TRBJ2-1; 8 bases agree with TRBD2. Germline V gene sequence: CDR1 GTSNPN, CDR2 SVGIG (reference sequence). The V segment lost 5 bases and the J segment 4 bases; nucleotides outside the gene matches: 10. This CDR3 is built from 15 residues.

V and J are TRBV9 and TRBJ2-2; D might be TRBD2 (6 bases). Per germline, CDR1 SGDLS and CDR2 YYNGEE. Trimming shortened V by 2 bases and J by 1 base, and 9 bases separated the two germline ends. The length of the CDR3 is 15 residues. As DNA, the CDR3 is TGTGCCAGCAGCGTCCTTAGCGGGAACACCGGGGAGCTGTTTTTT. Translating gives CASSVLSGNTGELFF.

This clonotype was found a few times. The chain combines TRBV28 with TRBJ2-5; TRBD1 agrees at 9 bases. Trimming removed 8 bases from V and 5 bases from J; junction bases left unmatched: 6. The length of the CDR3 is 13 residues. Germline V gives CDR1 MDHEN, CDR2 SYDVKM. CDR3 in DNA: TGTGCCAGCGGACAGGGGCGCCTGGAGACCCAGTACTTC. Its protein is CASGQGRLETQYF.

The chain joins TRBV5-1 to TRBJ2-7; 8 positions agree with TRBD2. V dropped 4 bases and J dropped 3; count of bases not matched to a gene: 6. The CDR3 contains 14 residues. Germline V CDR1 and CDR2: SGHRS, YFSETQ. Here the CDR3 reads CASSKQSGGYEQYF. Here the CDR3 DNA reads TGCGCCAGCAGCAAACAAAGCGGGGGCTACGAGCAGTACTTC.